The 18 T cell receptor beta chains below were found in one sample sequenced in a study of OX40 agonist ivuxolimab in advanced cancers. Produced via immunoSEQ multiplex PCR; TCRdb's table is partial and in-frame only. This sample yields 12,000 to 15,000 clones, of which 65% to 75% are seen a single time; less than 35% belongs to the top ten. Sequenced material: CD4+ or CD8+ T cells sorted from blood, taken in a trial of the OX40 agonist ivuxolimab. Receptors originate from an adult with an advanced solid tumor such as melanoma, head and neck, liver or kidney cancer.

The gene calls are TRBV28 and TRBJ1-2; D not resolved. CDR3 size: 16 residues. Trimming left V 6 bases short and J 6 bases short, with 23 bases between. The germline V gene has CDR1 MDHEN and CDR2 SYDVKM. In DNA, the CDR3 is TGTGCCAGCAGGGGCACCGGGCCATCCATAAGGGATGGCTACACCTTC. This gives the protein CASRGTGPSIRDGYTF.

The J gene is TRBJ2-5, the V gene TRBV19, with a weak D call TRBD1 (6 bases). The CDR3 runs to 14 residues. Germline values: CDR1 LNHDA, CDR2 SQIVND (reference sequence). The V and J ends lost 1 base and 4 bases respectively, with 10 bases between them. The CDR3 nucleotides are TGTGCCAGTAGTATAGTCGCAGGGGCAGAGACCCAGTACTTC. Amino acids: CASSIVAGAETQYF. The whole variable domain, filled in from reference TRBV19 and TRBJ2-5, reads DGGITQSPKYLFRKEGQNVTLSCEQNLNHDAMYWYRQDPGQGLRLIYYSQIVNDFQKGDIAEGYSVSREKKESFPLTVTSAQKNPTAFYLCASSIVAGAETQYFGPGTRLLVL.

V is TRBV6-1 and J is TRBJ2-7; D is unresolved. This CDR3 spans 16 amino acids. Trimming pared 1 base from V and 0 bases from J, leaving 13 bases between. Germline lookup yields CDR1 MNHNS and CDR2 SASEGT. CDR3 in DNA: TGTGCCAGCAGTGAAGATCCGACTTGGAGCTCCTACGAGCAGTACTTC. It specifies CASSEDPTWSSYEQYF.

The rearrangement uses TRBV6-5 and TRBJ2-7, with 11 bases that match TRBD1. V lost 7 bases, J lost 4 bases, and 6 bases stayed unmatched. Germline loops: CDR1 MNHEY, CDR2 SVGAGI. The CDR3 is made up of 14 amino acids. CDR3 DNA sequence: TGTGCCAGCACCCCAGGACAGGGGGCGTACGAGCAGTACTTC. Translated, it gives CASTPGQGAYEQYF.

The chain couples TRBV4-1 to TRBJ2-5; 8 nucleotides line up with TRBD2. With V trimmed by 1 base and J by 3 bases, 1 base remained unmatched. The CDR3 spans 14 residues. CDR1 MGHRA and CDR2 YSYEKL come from the germline V gene. This CDR3 is CASSQGRGEETQYF. CDR3 nucleotide sequence: TGCGCCAGCAGCCAAGGGCGGGGGGAAGAGACCCAGTACTTC.

The chain has TRBV4-3 and TRBJ2-7, with 7 bases that match TRBD1. CDR1 LGHNA and CDR2 YSLEER come from the germline V gene. The CDR3 is 15 residues long. The V and J ends lost 3 bases and 2 bases, in that order; junction bases with no gene match: 7. The CDR3 is CASSQGSGGTYEQYF. CDR3 DNA sequence: TGCGCCAGCAGCCAGGGGTCAGGGGGAACCTACGAGCAGTACTTC.

The chain recombines TRBV27 with TRBJ2-1; D is undetermined. Trimming pared 2 bases from V and 5 bases from J, leaving 1 base between. This CDR3 is 11 amino acids long. Germline CDR1 and CDR2: MNHEY and SMNVEV (reference sequence). Here the CDR3 reads CASSLHNEQFF. DNA of the CDR3: TGTGCCAGCAGTTTACACAATGAGCAGTTCTTC.

The chain couples TRBV27 to TRBJ2-7; 10 bases align to TRBD2. Trimming took 2 bases from V and 6 from J; bases not matched to a gene: 7. Germline CDR1 is MNHEY and CDR2 is SMNVEV (reference sequence). The CDR3 totals 15 residues. The CDR3, as DNA: TGTGCCAGCAGTTTAGCTAGCGGGAGCCGAACCGAGCAGTACTTC. The encoded protein is CASSLASGSRTEQYF.

The genes are TRBV27 and TRBJ2-1; D may match TRBD1 or TRBD2 (6 bases each). CDR3 length: 16 amino acids. Trimming pared 5 bases from V and 3 bases from J, leaving 17 bases between. Germline CDR1 MNHEY, CDR2 SMNVEV (reference sequence). In nucleotides, the CDR3 is TGTGCCAGCAGTCCGGAGGGGGGTAGCGACTACAATGAGCAGTTCTTC. This codes for CASSPEGGSDYNEQFF.

The chain links TRBV7-6 to TRBJ2-7; TRBD1 aligns across 7 bases. After removal of 4 bases from V and 6 bases from J, the junction contained 3 bases not matched to a gene. CDR3 length equals 12 residues. The V gene's germline CDR1 is SGHVS and CDR2 FNYEAQ. Here the CDR3 DNA reads TGTGCCAGCAGCTCGGGACAGTCCGAGCAGTACTTC. It specifies CASSSGQSEQYF.

This rearrangement joins TRBV11-1 to TRBJ1-1; D ambiguous. Trimming removed 6 bases from V and 4 bases from J, with 12 bases in between. CDR3 size: 13 residues. Per germline, CDR1 SGHAT and CDR2 FQDESV (reference sequence). The CDR3 protein is CASRPPGSTEAFF. In nucleotides, the CDR3 is TGTGCCAGCAGACCTCCCGGGAGCACTGAAGCTTTCTTT.

This chain uses TRBV7-9 with TRBJ2-4; maybe TRBD1 (5 bases). The CDR3 is 15 amino acids. Germline CDR1 reads SEHNR; CDR2 reads FQNEAQ (reference sequence). V was trimmed by 2 bases and J by 2 bases, leaving 10 bases between them. This CDR3 is CASSLTQGSKNIQYF. The CDR3 coding sequence is TGTGCCAGCAGCTTAACGCAGGGTTCCAAAAACATTCAGTACTTC.

The chain joins TRBV7-3 to TRBJ2-1; 8 bases fit TRBD2. Germline V gives CDR1 SGHTA, CDR2 FQGTGA. V dropped 8 bases and J dropped 6; count of bases not matched to a gene: 6. This CDR3 contains 13 residues. The CDR3 DNA is TGTGCCAGCCTAGCGGGCCCTGGCAATGAGCAGTTCTTC. Translation: CASLAGPGNEQFF.

The chain carries TRBV2 and TRBJ1-1, with D uncertain. V lost 2 bases and J lost 6, with 10 bases in between. Germline loops: CDR1 SNHLY, CDR2 FYNNEI. The CDR3 spans 13 residues. The CDR3 DNA follows: TGTGCCAGCAGTGAATGGGTCCCAGCTGAAGCTTTCTTT. Translation: CASSEWVPAEAFF.

This chain connects TRBV28 to TRBJ2-7; D not certain. This CDR3 contains 13 residues. CDR1 MDHEN and CDR2 SYDVKM come from the germline V gene. Trimming removed 6 bases from V and 3 bases from J, with 12 bases in between. CDR3 coding DNA: TGTGCCAGCAGCCCCCCCGAGGACTACGAGCAGTACTTC. Translated: CASSPPEDYEQYF.

The chain employs TRBV29-1 and TRBJ1-4; 11 nucleotides align to TRBD1. This CDR3 is built from 13 residues. CDR1 and CDR2 from the germline V gene are SQVTM and ANQGSEA. V lost 5 bases to trimming and J lost 6 bases; unmatched junction nucleotides: 2. The chain's CDR3 is CSVPDRGHEKLFF. DNA for the CDR3: TGCAGCGTTCCGGACAGGGGGCATGAAAAACTGTTTTTT. The whole variable domain, remainder taken from reference TRBV29-1 and TRBJ1-4, is SAVISQKPSRDICQRGTSLTIQCQVDSQVTMMFWYRQQPGQSLTLIATANQGSEATYESGFVIDKFPISRPNLTFSTLTVSNMSPEDSSIYLCSVPDRGHEKLFFGSGTQLSVL.

The V gene is TRBV19, the J gene TRBJ1-2; D is unclear. Germline CDR1 LNHDA, CDR2 SQIVND (reference sequence). The V end was cut by 9 bases, the J end by 4 bases, with 15 bases between. The CDR3 is 13 residues long. CDR3 coding DNA: TGTGCCAGCACTCCTCTGGACTCCTATGGCTACACCTTC. Amino acids: CASTPLDSYGYTF.

The chain has TRBV7-8 and TRBJ2-7; 8 nucleotides align to TRBD2. The CDR3 loop spans 15 amino acids. Germline V gene data show CDR1 as SGHVS and CDR2 as FQNEAQ. V lost 4 bases to trimming and J lost 2 bases; unmatched junction nucleotides: 7. The CDR3 region has the DNA TGTGCCAGCAGCTCTGTAGCGGGGACAACCTACGAGCAGTACTTC. This translates into CASSSVAGTTYEQYF.